This entry features one TCR beta chain sequence. Its antigen is currently not known. Qualities for individual bases were not recorded, and no much larger clone is one base off. The sample is drawn from a study of T-cell memory formation after mild COVID-19 (dated by TCRdb to the early 2020s). Some background on the complete study: Most TCR sequence clusters were specific to one of the two donors. T-cell clones expanding and contracting after mild COVID-19 in two donors were tracked by longitudinal TCRalpha and TCRbeta repertoire sequencing. Two young, previously healthy adult volunteers made up the cohort, one male and one female.

Ficoll-Paque density gradient centrifugation was used to isolate PBMCs. Paper-wide results and their limitations: Clones that contracted from day 15 to 85 showed balanced CD4/CD8 phenotypes, whereas a second wave of clones that expanded from day 15 to 37 leaned towards CD4+. Some responding clones were detected in pre-infection memory, which suggested that pre-existing cross-reactive memory T cells had joined the SARS-CoV-2 response. Whether the second-wave clones peaking on day 37 were SARS-CoV-2 specific was not confirmed. The study covered only a couple of mild cases, and larger cohorts including severe cases with pre-infection samples were considered necessary. Contracting CD4+ clones were located mainly in the CM and EM memory subsets, whereas CD8+ clones were found to be enriched in EMRA.

TCRdb lists the instrument as Illumina NovaSeq 6000. cDNA libraries for TCRalpha and TCRbeta were prepared by 5'RACE using constant-segment primers, with sample barcodes and unique molecular identifiers added. Trizol reagent was used to extract RNA from every sample. Library amplification was performed in two PCR steps, and a second sample barcode and Illumina TruSeq adapters were introduced in the second step. Sequencing of libraries was performed on an Illumina NovaSeq with 2 x 150 bp paired-end reads. In the source study's methods: Demultiplexing of reads and collapsing into UMI-guided consensus sequences were performed with migec v1.2.7. Using mixcr v2.1.11, the UMI consensuses were aligned to TRA and TRB V and J templates and assembled into clonotypes. A clonotype was counted as expanded or contracted only when both edgeR and NoisET called the clonotype significant, with the noise models trained on biological replicates. For edgeR calls, the thresholds were a false discovery rate-adjusted p below 0.01 and a log2 fold-change of 1. As an exploratory analysis of dynamics, max-normalized trajectories of the 1000 most abundant clonotypes were examined with PCA combined with hierarchical clustering. Each responding clone was given a CD4 or CD8 phenotype based on the CD4+ and CD8+ repertoires, which had been sequenced separately. TCRdb reran the public reads through fastp at Q25 and MiXCR, keeping productive beta chains. Merged by CDR3 protein, the rows form single entries marked with the most common genes and DNA. Clone size and V and J calls follow TCRdb, not the original study. This sample gives 250,000 to 350,000 distinct CDR3 sequences in total; roughly a fifth of them show up just once. The ten largest clones take up approximately 21% of the sample.

This clonotype was obtained from a man between 18 and 35 years old who had mild COVID-19 (a few samples of this study predate the infection). The sample titles of this study are shuffled in the database, so cell type and time point are left out; the donor was told from shared clones. The sequenced sample was PBMCs or a T cell subset sorted from them (not recorded which).

The DNA sequence is TGTGCCACCAGCAGACTTGGGGCCGGGGAGCTGTTTTTT. The encoded protein is CATSRLGAGELFF. The sequence links TRBV15 to TRBJ2-2; no D gene can be assigned with confidence. Trimming costs V 2 bases and J 6 bases, and their ends lie 7 bases apart. From the germline V gene (reference sequence), CDR1 is LNHNV and CDR2 is YYDKDF. The CDR3 sequence holds 13 residues, the cysteine and phenylalanine included. Only the CDR3 DNA is retained, 39 bases long and in frame from the first base.